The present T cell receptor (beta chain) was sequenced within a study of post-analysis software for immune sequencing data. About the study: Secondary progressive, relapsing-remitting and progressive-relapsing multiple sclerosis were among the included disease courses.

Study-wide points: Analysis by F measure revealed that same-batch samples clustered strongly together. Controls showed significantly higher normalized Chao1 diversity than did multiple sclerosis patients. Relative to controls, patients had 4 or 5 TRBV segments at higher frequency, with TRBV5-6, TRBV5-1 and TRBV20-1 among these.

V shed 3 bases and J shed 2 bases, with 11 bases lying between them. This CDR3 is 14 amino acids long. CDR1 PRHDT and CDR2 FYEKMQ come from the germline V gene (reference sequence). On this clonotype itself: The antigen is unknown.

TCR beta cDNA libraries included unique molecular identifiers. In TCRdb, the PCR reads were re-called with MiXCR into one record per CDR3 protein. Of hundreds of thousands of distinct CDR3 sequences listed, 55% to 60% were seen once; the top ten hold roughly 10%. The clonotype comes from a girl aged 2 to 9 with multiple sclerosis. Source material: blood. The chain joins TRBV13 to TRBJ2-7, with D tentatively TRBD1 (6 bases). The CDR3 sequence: CASSFQGYAYEQYF. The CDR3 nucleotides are TGTGCCAGCAGCTTCCAGGGGTATGCCTACGAGCAGTACTTC.